This T cell receptor (beta chain) was recorded in a study of T-cell memory formation after mild COVID-19. Study-level information: For the most part, TCR clusters were specific to one donor.

V lost 0 bases and J lost 8, with 13 bases in between. From germline, CDR1 is MNHNS and CDR2 SASEGT. There are 14 residues in the CDR3. Findings and caveats of the study: Among CD4+ contracting clones, most were CM and EM, and CD8+ ones EMRA. Whereas later expanders leaned CD4+, clones contracting day 15 to 85 showed a balanced CD4/CD8 makeup. Some responding clones appeared in pre-infection memory, suggesting cross-reactive memory joined.

TCRdb recomputed calls from the 5' RACE reads with MiXCR, one row per CDR3 protein. The data show around 260,000 distinct CDR3 sequences, about 17% seen once. Turning to this clonotype: Its antigen is not known.

The TCR comes from a man between 18 and 35 years old who had mild COVID-19 (a few samples of this study predate the infection). Cell type and time point are not known. This chain uses TRBV6-1 with TRBJ1-2; D possibly corresponds to TRBD1 (5 bases). The sequenced material came from PBMCs or a T cell subset sorted from them (not recorded which). The CDR3 bases are TGTGCCAGCAGTGAAGCGCAAGGGGCGGTGGGCTACACCTTC. This sequence encodes CASSEAQGAVGYTF.